The TCR beta chain described here comes from a study of blood T cell repertoires in COVID-19. Across the whole study: Samples representing acute and convalescent COVID-19 were sourced from the United States, Italy and Spain. Nucleic acid was either cDNA or gDNA, and it came from T cells, B-cell-depleted T cells, or PBMCs.

Authors' analysis steps: Reference gene primer amplification yielded estimated nucleated cell counts. Assay: immunoSEQ multiplex PCR; the TCRdb copy retains only in-frame clones and omits some. V, J and clone size are taken as reported in that table, and D and trimming were inferred from the DNA itself. In the table there are approximately 150,000 clones, 81% of which are singletons. This CDR3 has 15 residues. V was shortened by 8 bases and J by 3 bases, with 17 bases between the two germline ends. Germline CDR1 reads MDHEN; CDR2 reads SYDVKM. This TCR derives from a human donor in a cohort sampled during active COVID-19. The sequenced sample consisted of peripheral blood. The chain employs TRBV28 and TRBJ1-5, with D tentatively TRBD1 (6 bases). The CDR3 DNA reads TGTGCCAGCGACATACCCGGGACAATCAATCAGCCCCAGCATTTT. Protein product: CASDIPGTINQPQHF.